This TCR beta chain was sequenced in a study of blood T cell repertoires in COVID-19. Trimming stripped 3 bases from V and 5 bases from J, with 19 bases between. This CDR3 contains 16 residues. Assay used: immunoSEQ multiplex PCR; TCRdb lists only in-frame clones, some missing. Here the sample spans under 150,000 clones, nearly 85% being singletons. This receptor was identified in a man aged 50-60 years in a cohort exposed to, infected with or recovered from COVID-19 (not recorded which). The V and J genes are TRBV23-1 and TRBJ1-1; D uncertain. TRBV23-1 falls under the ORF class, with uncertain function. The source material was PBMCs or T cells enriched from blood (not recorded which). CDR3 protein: CASSQTNEEACTEAFF. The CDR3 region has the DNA TGCGCCAGCAGTCAGACGAACGAAGAGGCTTGTACTGAAGCTTTCTTT.